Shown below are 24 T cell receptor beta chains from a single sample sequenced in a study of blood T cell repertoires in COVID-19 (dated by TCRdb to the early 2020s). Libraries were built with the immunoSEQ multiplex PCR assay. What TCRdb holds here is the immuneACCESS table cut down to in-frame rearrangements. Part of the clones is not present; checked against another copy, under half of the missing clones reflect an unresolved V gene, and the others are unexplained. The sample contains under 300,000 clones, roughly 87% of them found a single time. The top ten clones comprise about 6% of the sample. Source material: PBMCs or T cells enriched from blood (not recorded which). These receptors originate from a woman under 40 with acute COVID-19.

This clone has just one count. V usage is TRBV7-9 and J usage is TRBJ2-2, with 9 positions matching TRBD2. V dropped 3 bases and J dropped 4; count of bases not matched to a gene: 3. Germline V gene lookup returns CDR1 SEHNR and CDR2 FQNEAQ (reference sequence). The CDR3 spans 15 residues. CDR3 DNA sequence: TGTGCCAGCAGCTTCGGGCGGGAGGGCACCGGGGAGCTGTTTTTT. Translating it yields CASSFGREGTGELFF.

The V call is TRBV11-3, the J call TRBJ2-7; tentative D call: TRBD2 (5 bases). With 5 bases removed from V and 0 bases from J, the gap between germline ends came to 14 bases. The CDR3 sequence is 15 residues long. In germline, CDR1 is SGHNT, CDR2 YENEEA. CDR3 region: CASSLAPGSSYEQYF. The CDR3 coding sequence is TGTGCCAGCAGCCTCGCTCCGGGGAGCTCCTACGAGCAGTACTTC.

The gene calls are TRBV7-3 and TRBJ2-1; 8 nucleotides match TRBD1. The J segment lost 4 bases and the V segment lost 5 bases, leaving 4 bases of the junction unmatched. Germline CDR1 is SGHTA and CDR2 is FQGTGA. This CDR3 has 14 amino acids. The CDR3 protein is CASSPGQEYNEQFF. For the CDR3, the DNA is TGTGCCAGCAGCCCGGGACAGGAATACAATGAGCAGTTCTTC.

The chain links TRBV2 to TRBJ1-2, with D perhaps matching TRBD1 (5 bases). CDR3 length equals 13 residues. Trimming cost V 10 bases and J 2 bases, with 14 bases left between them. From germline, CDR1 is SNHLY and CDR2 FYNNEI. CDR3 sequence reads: CATPTGGNYGYTF. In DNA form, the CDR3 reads TGTGCCACTCCCACCGGGGGGAACTATGGCTACACCTTC.

The CDR3: CASSQDWRSSYNEQFF. The CDR3 bases are TGTGCCAGCAGCCAGGACTGGAGAAGCTCCTACAATGAGCAGTTCTTC. The V call is TRBV28, the J call TRBJ2-1; weak D call: TRBD2 (5 bases). The ends were cut back, 6 bases at V and 0 bases at J, with 15 bases in the middle. Germline CDR1 is MDHEN and CDR2 is SYDVKM. The length of the CDR3 is 16 residues.

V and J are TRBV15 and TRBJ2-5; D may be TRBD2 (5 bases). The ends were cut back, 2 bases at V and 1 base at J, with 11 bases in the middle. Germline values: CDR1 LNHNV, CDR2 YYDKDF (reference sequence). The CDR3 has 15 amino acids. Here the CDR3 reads CATSRKTGVQETQYF. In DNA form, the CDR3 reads TGTGCCACCAGCAGAAAAACCGGGGTCCAAGAGACCCAGTACTTC. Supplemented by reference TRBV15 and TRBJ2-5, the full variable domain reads DAMVIQNPRYQVTQFGKPVTLSCSQTLNHNVMYWYQQKSSQAPKLLFHYYDKDFNNEADTPDNFQSRRPNTSFCFLDIRSPGLGDTAMYLCATSRKTGVQETQYFGPGTRLLVL.

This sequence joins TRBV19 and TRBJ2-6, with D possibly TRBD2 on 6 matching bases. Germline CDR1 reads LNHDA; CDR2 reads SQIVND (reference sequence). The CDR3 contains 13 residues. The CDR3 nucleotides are TGTGCTACTAGCAACTCTGGGGCCAACGTCCTGACTTTC. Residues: CATSNSGANVLTF.

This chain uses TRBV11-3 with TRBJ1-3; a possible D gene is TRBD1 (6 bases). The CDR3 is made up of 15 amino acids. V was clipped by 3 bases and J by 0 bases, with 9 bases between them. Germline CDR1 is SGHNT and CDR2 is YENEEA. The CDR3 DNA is TGTGCCAGCAGCTTGGGGGCTTCCTCTGGAAACACCATATATTTT. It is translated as CASSLGASSGNTIYF.

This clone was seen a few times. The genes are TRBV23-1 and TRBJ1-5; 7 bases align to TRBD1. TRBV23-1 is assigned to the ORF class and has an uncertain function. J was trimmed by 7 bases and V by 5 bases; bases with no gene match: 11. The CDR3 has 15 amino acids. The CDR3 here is CASSNGQGDVQPQHF. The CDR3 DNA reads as TGCGCCAGCAGTAACGGGCAGGGGGACGTACAGCCCCAGCATTTT.

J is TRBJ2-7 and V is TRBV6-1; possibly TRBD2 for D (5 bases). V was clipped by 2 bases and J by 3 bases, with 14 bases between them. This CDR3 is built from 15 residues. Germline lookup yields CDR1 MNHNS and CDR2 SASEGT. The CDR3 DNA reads TGTGCCAGCAGTGAACTTGTGACTACCATCTACGAGCAGTACTTC. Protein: CASSELVTTIYEQYF.

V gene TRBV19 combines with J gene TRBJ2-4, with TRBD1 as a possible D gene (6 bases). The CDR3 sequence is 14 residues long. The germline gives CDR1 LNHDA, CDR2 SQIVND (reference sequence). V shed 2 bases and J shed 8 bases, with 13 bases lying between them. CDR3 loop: CASSIFTRGDIQYF. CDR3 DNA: TGTGCCAGTAGTATATTCACCAGGGGAGACATTCAGTACTTC. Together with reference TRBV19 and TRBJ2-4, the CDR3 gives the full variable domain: DGGITQSPKYLFRKEGQNVTLSCEQNLNHDAMYWYRQDPGQGLRLIYYSQIVNDFQKGDIAEGYSVSREKKESFPLTVTSAQKNPTAFYLCASSIFTRGDIQYFGAGTRLSVL.

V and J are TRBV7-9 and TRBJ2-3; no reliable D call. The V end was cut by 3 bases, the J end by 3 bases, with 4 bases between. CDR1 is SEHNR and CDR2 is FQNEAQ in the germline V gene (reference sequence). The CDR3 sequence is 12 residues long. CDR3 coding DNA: TGTGCCAGCAGCTTCCGGACAGATACGCAGTATTTT. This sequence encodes CASSFRTDTQYF.

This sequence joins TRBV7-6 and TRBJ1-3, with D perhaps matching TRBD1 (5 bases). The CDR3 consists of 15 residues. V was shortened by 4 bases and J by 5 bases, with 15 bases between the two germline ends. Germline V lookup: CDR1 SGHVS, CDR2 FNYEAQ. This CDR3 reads CASSSTGLDRNTIYF. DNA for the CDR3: TGTGCCAGCAGCTCCACAGGTCTAGACCGAAACACCATATATTTT. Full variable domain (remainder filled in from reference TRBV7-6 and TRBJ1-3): GAGVSQSPRYKVTKRGQDVALRCDPISGHVSLYWYRQALGQGPEFLTYFNYEAQQDKSGLPNDRFSAERPEGSISTLTIQRTEQRDSAMYRCASSSTGLDRNTIYFGEGSWLTVV.

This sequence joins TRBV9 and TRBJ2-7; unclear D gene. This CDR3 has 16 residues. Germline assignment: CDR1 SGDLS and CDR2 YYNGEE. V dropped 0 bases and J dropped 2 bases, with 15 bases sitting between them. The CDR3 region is CASSVEFSWVAYEQYF. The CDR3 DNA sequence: TGTGCCAGCAGCGTAGAATTTAGCTGGGTAGCCTACGAGCAGTACTTC.

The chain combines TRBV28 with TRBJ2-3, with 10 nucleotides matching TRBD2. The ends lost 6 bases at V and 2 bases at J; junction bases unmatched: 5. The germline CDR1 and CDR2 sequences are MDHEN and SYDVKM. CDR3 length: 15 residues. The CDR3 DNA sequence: TGTGCCAGCAGACGGGGACTAGCGTTCACAGATACGCAGTATTTT. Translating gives CASRRGLAFTDTQYF.

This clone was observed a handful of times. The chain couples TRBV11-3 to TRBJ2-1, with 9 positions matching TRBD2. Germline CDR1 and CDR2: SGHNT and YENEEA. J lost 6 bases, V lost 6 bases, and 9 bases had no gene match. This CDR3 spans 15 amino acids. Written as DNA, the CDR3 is TGTGCCAGCAGTAAAAGCGGGGGGCCCGTCAATGAGCAGTTCTTC. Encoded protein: CASSKSGGPVNEQFF.

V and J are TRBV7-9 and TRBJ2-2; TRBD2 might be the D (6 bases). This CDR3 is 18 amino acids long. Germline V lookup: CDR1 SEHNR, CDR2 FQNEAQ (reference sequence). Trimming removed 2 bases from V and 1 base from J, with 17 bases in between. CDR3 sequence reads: CASSLSGSSAVNTGELFF. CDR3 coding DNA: TGTGCCAGCAGCTTAAGCGGCTCTAGCGCCGTGAACACCGGGGAGCTGTTTTTT.

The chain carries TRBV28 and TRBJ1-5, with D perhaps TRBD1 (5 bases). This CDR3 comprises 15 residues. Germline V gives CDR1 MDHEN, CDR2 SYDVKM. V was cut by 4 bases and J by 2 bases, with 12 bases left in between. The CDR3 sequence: CASSSLLTGNQPQHF. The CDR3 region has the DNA TGTGCCAGCAGTTCCCTCTTGACAGGCAATCAGCCCCAGCATTTT.

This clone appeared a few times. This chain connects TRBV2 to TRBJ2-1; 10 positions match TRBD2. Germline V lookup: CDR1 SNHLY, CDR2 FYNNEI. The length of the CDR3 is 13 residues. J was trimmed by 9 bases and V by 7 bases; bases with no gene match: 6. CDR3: CASNLAGEAEQFF. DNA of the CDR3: TGTGCCAGCAACCTAGCGGGAGAGGCTGAGCAGTTCTTC.

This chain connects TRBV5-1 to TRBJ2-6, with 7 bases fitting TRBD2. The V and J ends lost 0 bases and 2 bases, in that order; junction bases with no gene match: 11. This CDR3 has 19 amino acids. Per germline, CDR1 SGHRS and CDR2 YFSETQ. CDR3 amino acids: CASSLARTRLDAGANVLTF. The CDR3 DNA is TGCGCCAGCAGCTTGGCCCGGACTAGGTTAGATGCTGGGGCCAACGTCCTGACTTTC.

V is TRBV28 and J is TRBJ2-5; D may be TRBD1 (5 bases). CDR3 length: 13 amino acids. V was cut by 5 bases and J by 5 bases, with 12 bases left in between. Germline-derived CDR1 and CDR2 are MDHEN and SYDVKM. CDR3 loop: CASSAQGWETQYF. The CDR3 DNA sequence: TGTGCCAGCAGTGCCCAGGGTTGGGAGACCCAGTACTTC.

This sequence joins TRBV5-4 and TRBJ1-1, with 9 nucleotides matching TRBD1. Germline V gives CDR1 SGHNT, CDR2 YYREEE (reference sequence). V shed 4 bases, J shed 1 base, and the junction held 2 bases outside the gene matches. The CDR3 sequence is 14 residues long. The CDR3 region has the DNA TGTGCCAGCAGCACGGGACAGGGGAACACTGAAGCTTTCTTT. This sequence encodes CASSTGQGNTEAFF.

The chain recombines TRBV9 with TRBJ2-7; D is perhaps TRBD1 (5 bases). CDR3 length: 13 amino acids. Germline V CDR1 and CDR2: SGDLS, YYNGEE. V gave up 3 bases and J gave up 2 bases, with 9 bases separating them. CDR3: CASSGRETYEQYF. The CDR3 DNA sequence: TGTGCCAGCAGCGGCAGGGAAACCTACGAGCAGTACTTC.

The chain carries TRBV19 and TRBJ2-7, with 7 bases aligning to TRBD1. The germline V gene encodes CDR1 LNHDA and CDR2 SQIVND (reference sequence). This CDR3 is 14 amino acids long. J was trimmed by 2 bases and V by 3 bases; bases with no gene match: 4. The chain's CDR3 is CASSIQTGTYEQYF. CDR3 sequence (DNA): TGTGCCAGTAGTATTCAGACAGGGACCTACGAGCAGTACTTC. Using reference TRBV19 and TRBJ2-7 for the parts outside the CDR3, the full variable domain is DGGITQSPKYLFRKEGQNVTLSCEQNLNHDAMYWYRQDPGQGLRLIYYSQIVNDFQKGDIAEGYSVSREKKESFPLTVTSAQKNPTAFYLCASSIQTGTYEQYFGPGTRLTVT.